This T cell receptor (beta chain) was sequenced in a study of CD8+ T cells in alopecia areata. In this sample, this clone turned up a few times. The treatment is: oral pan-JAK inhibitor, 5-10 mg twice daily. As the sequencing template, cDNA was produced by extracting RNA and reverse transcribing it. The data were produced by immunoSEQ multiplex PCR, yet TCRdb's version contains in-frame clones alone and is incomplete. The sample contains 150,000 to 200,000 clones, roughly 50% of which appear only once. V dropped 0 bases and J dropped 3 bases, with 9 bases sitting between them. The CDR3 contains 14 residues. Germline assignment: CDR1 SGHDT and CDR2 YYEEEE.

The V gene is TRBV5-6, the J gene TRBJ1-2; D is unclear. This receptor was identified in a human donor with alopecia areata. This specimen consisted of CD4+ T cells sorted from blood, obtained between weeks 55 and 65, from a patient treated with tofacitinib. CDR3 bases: TGTGCCAGCAGCTTGGGAAAGGAAGACTATGGCTACACCTTC. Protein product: CASSLGKEDYGYTF. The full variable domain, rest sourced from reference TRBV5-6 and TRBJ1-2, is DAGVTQSPTHLIKTRGQQVTLRCSPKSGHDTVSWYQQALGQGPQFIFQYYEEEERQRGNFPDRFSGHQFPNYSSELNVNALLLGDSALYLCASSLGKEDYGYTFGSGTRLTVV.